A single sample is the source of the 2 T cell receptor beta chains below, sequenced in a study of cytomegalovirus exposure and HLA in healthy donors. 13 Jbeta primers and 60 Vbeta primers were used for the PCR. The assay was immunoSEQ multiplex PCR, and TCRdb's table has in-frame clones only and misses some. The sample lists more than 100,000 clones, around 80% occurring once. Material: PBMCs. The source of these receptors is a woman aged 40-49 years in good health and CMV-seropositive.

The chain carries TRBV10-3 and TRBJ1-3, with D maybe TRBD1 (5 bases). Trimming removed 7 bases from V and 0 bases from J, with 10 bases in between. CDR3 length: 14 amino acids. In germline, CDR1 is ENHRY, CDR2 SYGVKD. The CDR3 spells CAITPGDSGNTIYF. CDR3 DNA: TGTGCCATCACCCCGGGGGACTCTGGAAACACCATATATTTT.

The chain uses TRBV10-3 and TRBJ1-6, with TRBD1 identical over 9 bases. The CDR3 runs 14 residues. J gave up 8 bases and V 6 bases, and 5 bases lay outside the gene matches. CDR1 ENHRY and CDR2 SYGVKD come from the germline V gene. Written as DNA, the CDR3 is TGTGCCATCAGGGAGACAGGGGGGGATTCACCCCTCCACTTT. Translating gives CAIRETGGDSPLHF.